The sample holds many counts of the clone carrying this T cell receptor (beta chain). The sample originates from a study of T cells in Graves' hyperthyroidism and ophthalmopathy. V shed 11 bases, J shed 2 bases, and the junction held 5 bases outside the gene matches. The CDR3 totals 12 residues. The germline V gene has CDR1 ENHRY and CDR2 SYGVKD. Template material for amplifying TCR beta CDR3 regions consisted of RNA transcripts. The HTBI set primed first-round TCR CDR3 RT-PCR. TCRdb called the multiplex PCR reads again in MiXCR, with one record for every CDR3 protein. The sample has about 270,000 distinct CDR3 sequences, approximately 14% seen once; the top ten hold over 25%.

The receptor's source is a woman aged 45-65 years with Graves' hyperthyroidism that later progressed to Graves' ophthalmopathy. Sequencing used blood. The rearrangement links TRBV10-3 to TRBJ2-7; TRBD1 matches at 8 bases. This CDR3 reads CASRTGPYEQYF. The DNA of the CDR3 is TGTGCCTCCCGGACAGGGCCCTACGAGCAGTACTTC.